The clone carrying this T cell receptor beta chain has at least ten counts. Antigen specificity is unknown. The time point is: patch test 1, 2 weeks after DPC sensitization. Sample treatment: therapeutic diphenylcyclopropenone sensitization with weekly scalp DPC. Whole blood, unfractionated, served as the material for total RNA extraction. Only after blood had been drawn was each patch test applied. The data derive from a study of human T cells and chemical hapten exposure. Notes on the study in general: Against controls, expanded TCRs gave rise to significantly more large CDR3 similarity clusters. Donors' alopecia may make their immune response differ from healthy people's.

TCRdb called the RACE reads again in MiXCR, with one record for every CDR3 protein. The table has some 43,000 distinct CDR3 sequences, over 3.5% seen once. The sample consisted of whole blood, taken in connection with sensitization to the hapten diphenylcyclopropenone (DPC). The origin of this receptor is a man aged 45 to 65 with alopecia areata. Some clones in this sample may be carry-over from other donors' samples.

The CDR3 loop reads CASSLDRTGIAFF. CDR3 coding DNA: TGTGCCAGCAGCTTAGATAGGACAGGGATTGCGTTCTTC. The chain recombines TRBV11-2 with TRBJ2-1; 8 nucleotides line up with TRBD1. V lost 0 bases to trimming and J lost 15 bases; unmatched junction nucleotides: 7. The germline gives CDR1 SGHAT, CDR2 FQNNGV. The length of the CDR3 is 13 residues. The entire variable domain, with the rest obtained from reference TRBV11-2 and TRBJ2-1, is as follows: EAGVAQSPRYKIIEKRQSVAFWCNPISGHATLYWYQQILGQGPKLLIQFQNNGVVDDSQLPKDRFSAERLKGVDSTLKIQPAKLEDSAVYLCASSLDRTGIAFFGPGTRLTVL.